This T cell receptor beta chain is drawn from a study of blood T cell repertoires in COVID-19. Study background: COVID-19 samples from acute and convalescent phases originated in the United States, Italy and Spain. T cells, B-cell-depleted T cells, or PBMCs provided the cDNA or gDNA that served as material.

While infection was still active, Seattle patients were enrolled and then followed longitudinally. As processed by the authors: The authors estimated nucleated cell counts from reference gene primer amplification. Repertoires were generated with immunoSEQ multiplex PCR, while TCRdb's copy carries only in-frame clones and drops some. Clonal size and the V and J genes are those of that table, whereas D and trimming came from the DNA. This sample has about 180,000 clones, with 75% to 85% found just once. Trimming left V 3 bases short and J 7 bases short, with 13 bases between. In germline, CDR1 is MDHEN, CDR2 SYDVKM. The CDR3 is made up of 14 amino acids.

The source is a woman aged 60-75 years with COVID-19, enrolled during active disease. The sample comprised peripheral blood. The chain combines TRBV28 with TRBJ2-1, with D hard to call. The CDR3 loop is CASSFGRRGNEQFF. The CDR3 coding sequence is TGTGCCAGCAGTTTCGGTAGGAGAGGTAATGAGCAGTTCTTC.